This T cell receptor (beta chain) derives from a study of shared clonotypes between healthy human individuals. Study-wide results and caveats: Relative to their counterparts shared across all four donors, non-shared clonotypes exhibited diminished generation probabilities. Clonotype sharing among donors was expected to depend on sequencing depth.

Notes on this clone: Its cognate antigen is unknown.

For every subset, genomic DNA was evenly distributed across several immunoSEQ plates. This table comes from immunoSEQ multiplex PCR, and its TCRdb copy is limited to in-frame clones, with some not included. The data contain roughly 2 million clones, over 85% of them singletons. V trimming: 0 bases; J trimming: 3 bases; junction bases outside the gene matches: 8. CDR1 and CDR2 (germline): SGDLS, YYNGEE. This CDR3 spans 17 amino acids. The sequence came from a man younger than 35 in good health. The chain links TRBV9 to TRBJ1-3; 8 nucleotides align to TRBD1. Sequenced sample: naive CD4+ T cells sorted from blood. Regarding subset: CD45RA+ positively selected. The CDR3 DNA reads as TGTGCCAGCAGCGTAGCCGTCGACAGGGGTTTTGGAAACACCATATATTTT. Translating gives CASSVAVDRGFGNTIYF.